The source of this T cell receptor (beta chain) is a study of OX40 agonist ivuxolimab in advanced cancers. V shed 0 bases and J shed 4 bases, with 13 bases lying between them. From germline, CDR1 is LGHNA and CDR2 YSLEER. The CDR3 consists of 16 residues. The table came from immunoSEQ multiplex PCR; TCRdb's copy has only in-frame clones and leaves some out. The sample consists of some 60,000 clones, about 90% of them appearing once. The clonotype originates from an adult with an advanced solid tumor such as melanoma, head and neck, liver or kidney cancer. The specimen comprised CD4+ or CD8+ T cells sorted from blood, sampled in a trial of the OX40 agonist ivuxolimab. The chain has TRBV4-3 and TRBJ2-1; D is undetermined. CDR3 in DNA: TGCGCCAGCAGCCAAGATCAGAGCCTGGGTTACAATGAGCAGTTCTTC. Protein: CASSQDQSLGYNEQFF.